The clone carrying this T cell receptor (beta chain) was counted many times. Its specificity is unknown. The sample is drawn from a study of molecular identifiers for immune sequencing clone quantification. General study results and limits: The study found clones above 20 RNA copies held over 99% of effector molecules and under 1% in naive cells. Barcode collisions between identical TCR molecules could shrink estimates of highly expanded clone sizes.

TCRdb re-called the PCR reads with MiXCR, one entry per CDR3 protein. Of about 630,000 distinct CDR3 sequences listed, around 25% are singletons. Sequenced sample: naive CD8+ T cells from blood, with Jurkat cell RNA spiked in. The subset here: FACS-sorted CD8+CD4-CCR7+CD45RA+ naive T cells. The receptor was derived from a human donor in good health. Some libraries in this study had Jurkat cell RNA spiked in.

The CDR3 reads CASSLNKQYEQYF. In DNA form, the CDR3 reads TGTGCCAGCAGTTTGAACAAGCAGTACGAGCAGTACTTC. The rearrangement uses TRBV28 and TRBJ2-7, with D unresolved. This CDR3 is built from 13 residues. Trimming cost V 3 bases and J 4 bases, with 10 bases left between them. Per germline, CDR1 MDHEN and CDR2 SYDVKM.